A selection of T cell receptor beta chains follows, all from one sample in a study of cytomegalovirus exposure and HLA in healthy donors. Libraries were prepared by immunoSEQ multiplex PCR; TCRdb keeps only in-frame clonotypes and omits some of them. This sample has about 100,000 clones; 70% to 80% occur once, and the top ten carry around 5%. The sample taken for sequencing was PBMCs. These receptors were taken from a woman aged 18-30 years in good health and CMV-seropositive. CDR3s include the opening cysteine and the closing phenylalanine or tryptophan. Fields, in order: J gene, V gene, D gene, clone size, CDR3 protein, CDR3 DNA. A D gene is named only where the DNA matches it firmly. Expanded clones get a size class; other rows say once, few or many, or leave the size out.

J: TRBJ2-7; V: TRBV18; D: TRBD2; size: NA; CDR3: CASSPMAPLAGVKYEQYF; DNA: TGTGCCAGCTCACCAATGGCCCCGCTAGCGGGAGTTAAGTACGAGCAGTACTTC
J: TRBJ1-2; V: TRBV19; D: TRBD1; size: NA; CDR3: CASSIPSDRVDYGYTF; DNA: TGTGCCAGTAGTATCCCCTCCGACAGGGTTGACTATGGCTACACCTTC
J: TRBJ2-5; V: TRBV5-1; D: TRBD1; size: NA; CDR3: CASSLQGARQETQYF; DNA: TGCGCCAGCAGCTTGCAGGGGGCGAGACAAGAGACCCAGTACTTC
J: TRBJ1-1; V: TRBV27; D: NA; size: NA; CDR3: CASSLFAENTEAFF; DNA: TGTGCCAGCAGTTTATTCGCAGAGAACACTGAAGCTTTCTTT
J: TRBJ2-4; V: TRBV5-1; D: TRBD2; size: NA; CDR3: CASNTGREGRSAKNIQYF; DNA: TGCGCCAGCAACACTGGCCGGGAGGGGAGATCTGCCAAAAACATTCAGTACTTC
J: TRBJ1-1; V: TRBV18; D: NA; size: NA; CDR3: CASSPPTANTEAFF; DNA: TGTGCCAGCTCCCCCCCGACAGCGAACACTGAAGCTTTCTTT
J: TRBJ2-6; V: TRBV12-5; D: NA; size: NA; CDR3: CASGFTSGHAGANVLTF; DNA: TGTGCTAGTGGTTTCACCTCAGGACACGCTGGGGCCAACGTCCTGACTTTC
J: TRBJ2-1; V: TRBV5-1; D: TRBD2; size: NA; CDR3: CASSSGTSGTYNEQFF; DNA: TGCGCCAGCAGCTCCGGGACTAGCGGTACCTACAATGAGCAGTTCTTC
J: TRBJ2-3; V: TRBV9; D: TRBD1; size: once; CDR3: CASSAEGTGGRDGADTQYF; DNA: TGTGCCAGCAGCGCGGAGGGGACAGGGGGCCGGGATGGGGCAGATACGCAGTATTTT
J: TRBJ1-4; V: TRBV2; D: NA; size: NA; CDR3: CASTDRPVEKLFF; DNA: TGTGCCAGCACCGACAGGCCGGTTGAAAAACTGTTTTTT
J: TRBJ2-2; V: TRBV6-5; D: TRBD1; size: NA; CDR3: CASEPGQGVAGELFF; DNA: TGTGCCAGCGAGCCGGGACAGGGGGTCGCCGGGGAGCTGTTTTTT
J: TRBJ2-4; V: TRBV4-2; D: TRBD2; size: NA; CDR3: CASSRSDRDSGSSYQYF; DNA: TGTGCCAGCAGCCGATCCGATCGGGATAGCGGGAGTTCGTATCAGTACTTC
J: TRBJ2-2; V: TRBV5-5; D: TRBD1; size: few; CDR3: CASSLARQGGTGELFF; DNA: TGTGCCAGCAGCTTGGCTAGACAGGGGGGGACCGGGGAGCTGTTTTTT
J: TRBJ2-6; V: TRBV7-9; D: TRBD1; size: few; CDR3: CASSPGQGGANVLTF; DNA: TGTGCCAGCAGCCCCGGACAGGGTGGGGCCAACGTCCTGACTTTC
J: TRBJ2-7; V: TRBV5-6; D: TRBD1; size: NA; CDR3: CASSSTGVDEQYF; DNA: TGTGCCAGCAGCTCGACAGGGGTCGACGAGCAGTACTTC
J: TRBJ2-3; V: TRBV7-5; D: NA; size: NA; CDR3: CARSSPRLAGDTDTQYF; DNA: TGTGCCAGAAGCTCCCCCAGACTAGCGGGAGACACAGATACGCAGTATTTT
J: TRBJ2-7; V: TRBV25-1; D: NA; size: NA; CDR3: CASSRTQAWYEQYF; DNA: TGTGCCAGCAGCAGGACACAGGCTTGGTACGAGCAGTACTTC
J: TRBJ2-7; V: TRBV27; D: NA; size: NA; CDR3: CASSLQGPTYEQYF; DNA: TGTGCCAGCAGTTTACAGGGGCCTACCTACGAGCAGTACTTC
J: TRBJ2-2; V: TRBV4-1; D: NA; size: NA; CDR3: CASRDRGTGELFF; DNA: TGCGCCAGCAGAGATCGAGGCACCGGGGAGCTGTTTTTT
J: TRBJ2-7; V: TRBV6-5; D: NA; size: NA; CDR3: CASSYSGRASYEQYF; DNA: TGTGCCAGCAGTTACTCCGGGCGGGCCTCCTACGAGCAGTACTTC
J: TRBJ1-2; V: TRBV7-3; D: NA; size: NA; CDR3: CASSPDSGTSLSITF; DNA: TGTGCCAGCAGCCCGGACTCCGGGACATCACTGAGTATCACCTTC
J: TRBJ2-7; V: TRBV5-1; D: NA; size: NA; CDR3: CASSSPGVNEQYF; DNA: TGCGCCAGCAGCTCCCCCGGGGTGAACGAGCAGTACTTC
J: TRBJ2-3; V: TRBV5-1; D: TRBD2; size: NA; CDR3: CATGLAGVPDTQYF; DNA: TGCGCCACAGGACTAGCGGGAGTTCCAGATACGCAGTATTTT
J: TRBJ2-3; V: TRBV27; D: TRBD2; size: NA; CDR3: CASSTSREGLETDTQYF; DNA: TGTGCCAGCAGTACAAGCCGGGAGGGCCTTGAGACAGATACGCAGTATTTT
J: TRBJ2-7; V: TRBV25-1; D: TRBD1; size: NA; CDR3: CASSRQGYYEQYF; DNA: TGTGCCAGCAGTAGACAGGGGTACTACGAGCAGTACTTC
J: TRBJ2-5; V: TRBV15; D: NA; size: once; CDR3: CATSRDRSVQETQYF; DNA: TGTGCCACCAGCAGAGATCGCAGCGTCCAAGAGACCCAGTACTTC
J: TRBJ2-1; V: TRBV6-6; D: TRBD2; size: NA; CDR3: CASRLAESYNEQFF; DNA: TGTGCCAGCAGACTAGCGGAGTCCTACAATGAGCAGTTCTTC
J: TRBJ2-7; V: TRBV29-1; D: NA; size: NA; CDR3: CSVGGGLAAEQYF; DNA: TGCAGCGTTGGAGGAGGTCTAGCCGCGGAGCAGTACTTC
J: TRBJ2-7; V: TRBV7-8; D: NA; size: NA; CDR3: CASSLVNRESSYEQYF; DNA: TGTGCCAGCAGCTTAGTTAACCGGGAGAGTTCCTACGAGCAGTACTTC
J: TRBJ2-1; V: TRBV29-1; D: TRBD1; size: NA; CDR3: CSVEATGTAYNEQFF; DNA: TGCAGCGTTGAAGCGACCGGGACAGCGTACAATGAGCAGTTCTTC
J: TRBJ1-2; V: TRBV28; D: TRBD1; size: once; CDR3: CASRQQGANGYTF; DNA: TGTGCCAGCAGACAACAGGGGGCAAATGGCTACACCTTC
J: TRBJ2-7; V: TRBV30; D: TRBD2; size: NA; CDR3: CAWTARRLAGDYEQYF; DNA: TGTGCCTGGACCGCCCGTAGACTAGCGGGTGACTACGAGCAGTACTTC
J: TRBJ2-3; V: TRBV29-1; D: NA; size: NA; CDR3: CSSESTFADTQYF; DNA: TGCAGCTCCGAGAGTACGTTCGCAGATACGCAGTATTTT
J: TRBJ2-7; V: TRBV30; D: TRBD2; size: few; CDR3: CAWTDIGLAGSYEQYF; DNA: TGTGCCTGGACGGACATCGGACTAGCGGGAAGCTACGAGCAGTACTTC
J: TRBJ2-5; V: TRBV7-7; D: NA; size: few; CDR3: CASSPNAGGETQYF; DNA: TGTGCCAGCAGCCCCAACGCCGGGGGAGAGACCCAGTACTTC
J: TRBJ1-1; V: TRBV2; D: NA; size: NA; CDR3: CASRGGVGVGTEAFF; DNA: TGTGCCAGCAGGGGAGGTGTGGGGGTGGGAACTGAAGCTTTCTTT
J: TRBJ1-1; V: TRBV7-6; D: NA; size: NA; CDR3: CASLQGPNTEAFF; DNA: TGTGCCAGTTTACAGGGTCCGAACACTGAAGCTTTCTTT
J: TRBJ2-7; V: TRBV7-9; D: TRBD1; size: NA; CDR3: CASSSTNSLQGFYEQYF; DNA: TGTGCCAGCAGCTCCACGAACTCTTTACAGGGGTTCTACGAGCAGTACTTC
J: TRBJ1-1; V: TRBV29-1; D: TRBD1; size: NA; CDR3: CSSPGQGANEAFF; DNA: TGCAGCTCCCCGGGACAGGGTGCGAATGAAGCTTTCTTT
J: TRBJ1-4; V: TRBV29-1; D: TRBD1; size: few; CDR3: CSVGQTTNEKLFF; DNA: TGCAGCGTGGGACAGACAACTAATGAAAAACTGTTTTTT
J: TRBJ1-2; V: TRBV6-5; D: TRBD1; size: NA; CDR3: CASSYSGQDGYTF; DNA: TGTGCCAGCAGTTACTCGGGACAGGATGGCTACACCTTC
J: TRBJ1-4; V: TRBV6-1; D: NA; size: once; CDR3: CASRDTGGSGEKLFF; DNA: TGTGCCAGCAGGGATACTGGGGGGTCCGGTGAAAAACTGTTTTTT
J: TRBJ2-7; V: TRBV6-5; D: TRBD1; size: NA; CDR3: CASSLQGTGGEEQYF; DNA: TGTGCCAGCAGCCTCCAGGGGACAGGGGGCGAGGAGCAGTACTTC
J: TRBJ1-2; V: TRBV5-1; D: NA; size: NA; CDR3: CASSADPSSGYTF; DNA: TGCGCCAGCAGCGCGGATCCCAGCAGCGGCTACACCTTC
J: TRBJ1-5; V: TRBV19; D: NA; size: NA; CDR3: CASSIQASVGNQPQHF; DNA: TGTGCCAGTAGTATCCAGGCCTCGGTGGGCAATCAGCCCCAGCATTTT